The 19 T cell receptor beta chains given below trace back to one sample, sequenced in a study of T-cell memory formation after mild COVID-19. Using its own MiXCR run on the 5' RACE reads, TCRdb lists one record per CDR3 protein. Among hundreds of thousands of distinct CDR3 sequences, approximately 15% were seen once, and the ten largest hold around 20%. The sample consisted of PBMCs or a T cell subset sorted from them (not recorded which). All receptors come from a young man who had mild COVID-19 (a few samples of this study predate the infection). Cell type and time point are not known.

The chain links TRBV30 to TRBJ1-2; no clear D. From germline, CDR1 is GTSNPN and CDR2 SVGIG (reference sequence). The CDR3 is made up of 12 amino acids. Trimming took 4 bases from V and 8 from J, leaving 14 bases between them. CDR3 nucleotides: TGTGCCTGGAACATCGCGGACGGGGGCTACACCTTC. The encoded protein is CAWNIADGGYTF. Full variable domain (outside the CDR3, taken from reference TRBV30 and TRBJ1-2): SQTIHQWPATLVQPVGSPLSLECTVEGTSNPNLYWYRQAAGRGLQLLFYSVGIGQISSEVPQNLSASRPQDRQFILSSKKLLLSDSGFYLCAWNIADGGYTFGSGTRLTVV.

The V call is TRBV6-1, the J call TRBJ1-5; D gene unclear. This CDR3 has 13 amino acids. Germline CDR1 reads MNHNS; CDR2 reads SASEGT. Trimming took 4 bases from V and 5 from J, leaving 9 bases between them. CDR3 region: CASSGIDHQPQHF. The CDR3 bases are TGTGCCAGCAGTGGGATTGATCATCAGCCCCAGCATTTT.

The chain combines TRBV29-1 with TRBJ2-5; 7 nucleotides agree with TRBD1. The CDR3 is 13 amino acids. V was clipped by 6 bases and J by 5 bases; unmatched bases: 9. Germline V lookup: CDR1 SQVTM, CDR2 ANQGSEA. CDR3 loop: CSVPKGGLETQYF. The CDR3 DNA follows: TGCAGCGTCCCTAAAGGGGGCTTGGAGACCCAGTACTTC.

The rearrangement joins TRBV5-1 to TRBJ2-1, with 7 positions matching TRBD1. Germline CDR1 SGHRS, CDR2 YFSETQ. V shed 1 base and J 1 base; nucleotides not matched to a gene: 2. The CDR3 covers 15 residues. DNA for the CDR3: TGCGCCAGCAGCTTGCCGACAGGGTCCTACAATGAGCAGTTCTTC. Its translation is CASSLPTGSYNEQFF.

The chain is built from TRBV20-1 and TRBJ1-3, with D possibly matching TRBD1 (6 bases). The CDR3 is made up of 14 amino acids. V lost 5 bases and J 5 bases, leaving 16 bases between the germline ends. Per germline, CDR1 DFQATT and CDR2 SNEGSKA (reference sequence). CDR3 region: CSAFMPRGRNTIYF. The CDR3 coding sequence is TGCAGTGCTTTCATGCCGAGGGGGAGAAACACCATATATTTT.

The gene calls are TRBV29-1 and TRBJ1-1; D possibly corresponds to TRBD1 (6 bases). With 2 bases removed from V and 6 bases from J, the gap between germline ends came to 16 bases. Germline assignment: CDR1 SQVTM and CDR2 ANQGSEA. This CDR3 has 14 residues. CDR3 sequence reads: CSVEKGGSLAEAFF. CDR3 sequence (DNA): TGCAGCGTTGAAAAGGGGGGAAGCCTTGCTGAAGCTTTCTTT.

This clonotype came up a few times. The V gene is TRBV7-8, the J gene TRBJ2-5, with 8 positions matching TRBD1. Germline lookup yields CDR1 SGHVS and CDR2 FQNEAQ. CDR3 size: 16 residues. V trimming: 5 bases; J trimming: 5 bases; junction bases outside the gene matches: 13. DNA for the CDR3: TGTGCCAGCAGCGGAGGGAGGACAGGGTTACGGGAGACCCAGTACTTC. Translating it yields CASSGGRTGLRETQYF.

This clonotype was counted a few times. This chain connects TRBV6-5 to TRBJ2-7; the match to TRBD1 covers 12 bases. Germline CDR1 MNHEY, CDR2 SVGAGI. This CDR3 has 14 amino acids. Trimming took 6 bases from V and 6 from J; bases not matched to a gene: 6. The CDR3: CASSPRDRGREQYV. For the CDR3, the DNA is TGTGCCAGCAGCCCCCGGGACAGGGGGCGCGAGCAGTACGTC.

This sequence joins TRBV10-2 and TRBJ1-1, with 12 bases lining up with TRBD1. The CDR3 runs 17 residues. Looked up from germline, CDR1 is WSHSY and CDR2 is SAAADI. V dropped 2 bases and J dropped 7; count of bases not matched to a gene: 11. This chain's CDR3 is CASSEPRDRGQGNEAFF. The CDR3 coding sequence is TGCGCCAGCAGTGAGCCTCGGGACAGGGGGCAAGGAAATGAAGCTTTCTTT.

This chain links TRBV6-4 with TRBJ2-3; 9 nucleotides match TRBD2. The CDR3 spans 13 residues. The V and J ends lost 5 bases and 7 bases, in that order; junction bases with no gene match: 4. CDR1 and CDR2 (germline): MRHNA, SNTAGT. The CDR3 here is CASSPGLANTQYF. The CDR3 nucleotides read TGTGCCAGCAGTCCCGGACTAGCGAATACGCAGTATTTT.

This clonotype appeared a few times. The chain is built from TRBV7-9 and TRBJ1-2; 7 bases match TRBD1. In germline, CDR1 is SEHNR, CDR2 FQNEAQ (reference sequence). The J segment lost 7 bases and the V segment lost 2 bases, leaving 4 bases of the junction unmatched. The CDR3 runs to 13 residues. The CDR3 nucleotides are TGTGCCAGCAGCTTAAGGGAGGGGGCTGGCTACACCTTC. Amino acid sequence: CASSLREGAGYTF.

The chain uses TRBV6-5 and TRBJ2-2; no clear D gene. This CDR3 comprises 15 residues. Germline lookup yields CDR1 MNHEY and CDR2 SVGAGI. The V end was cut by 4 bases, the J end by 6 bases, with 15 bases between. CDR3 nucleotide sequence: TGTGCCAGCAGTTTTACGATCCCTTTTTCCGGGGAGCTGTTTTTT. This codes for CASSFTIPFSGELFF.

This clonotype has at least ten counts. This rearrangement joins TRBV29-1 to TRBJ1-4; 7 positions agree with TRBD1. Germline V gene sequence: CDR1 SQVTM, CDR2 ANQGSEA. The CDR3 sequence is 13 residues long. V shed 5 bases and J 7 bases; nucleotides not matched to a gene: 7. CDR3 loop: CSVRDSGGEKLFF. For the CDR3, the DNA is TGCAGCGTTAGGGACAGCGGAGGTGAAAAACTGTTTTTT.

This clonotype was detected only a few times. V and J are TRBV29-1 and TRBJ2-2, with D maybe TRBD1 (5 bases). Germline CDR1 reads SQVTM; CDR2 reads ANQGSEA. The CDR3 contains 12 residues. Trimming stripped 6 bases from V and 1 base from J, with 6 bases between. The CDR3 protein is CSVQVNTGELFF. For the CDR3, the DNA is TGCAGCGTACAGGTGAACACCGGGGAGCTGTTTTTT.

The chain combines TRBV12-3 or TRBV12-4 with TRBJ2-3, with no clear D. The CDR3 extends over 11 amino acids. Trimming pared 6 bases from V and 5 bases from J, leaving 6 bases between. For the CDR3, the DNA is TGTGCCAGCAGGACGGGAGATACGCAGTATTTT. Its translation: CASRTGDTQYF.

There are a few counts of this clonotype. The gene calls are TRBV5-6 and TRBJ1-5; 7 positions agree with TRBD1. Losses at the gene ends were 4 bases for V and 0 bases for J; bases not matched to a gene: 7. The CDR3 runs to 16 residues. Per germline, CDR1 SGHDT and CDR2 YYEEEE. The CDR3: CASSTTGDYSNQPQHF. Here the CDR3 DNA reads TGTGCCAGCAGCACTACAGGGGACTATAGCAATCAGCCCCAGCATTTT.

This clonotype was counted between two and nine times. V is TRBV12-3 or TRBV12-4 and J is TRBJ1-2, with 11 bases that match TRBD1. V lost 5 bases to trimming and J lost 4 bases; unmatched junction nucleotides: 3. CDR3 length: 14 residues. The CDR3 loop is CASSGQGAGYGYTF. CDR3 DNA: TGTGCCAGCAGTGGACAGGGGGCCGGCTATGGCTACACCTTC.

V usage is TRBV20-1 and J usage is TRBJ1-6, with a possible D match to TRBD1 (6 bases). CDR3 size: 12 residues. Germline CDR1 and CDR2: DFQATT and SNEGSKA (reference sequence). The V end lost 4 bases, the J end lost 10 bases, and 11 bases lay between the germline ends. CDR3 residues: CSATNRASPLHF. CDR3 sequence (DNA): TGCAGTGCTACCAACAGGGCCTCACCCCTCCACTTT.

This clonotype turned up a few times. The chain has TRBV7-9 and TRBJ2-3; 7 nucleotides match TRBD2. The CDR3 extends over 17 amino acids. V shed 3 bases and J 5 bases; nucleotides not matched to a gene: 14. Germline V gene lookup returns CDR1 SEHNR and CDR2 FQNEAQ (reference sequence). The chain's CDR3 is CASSFNLAGDAGDTQYF. As DNA, the CDR3 is TGTGCCAGCAGCTTCAATTTAGCGGGTGATGCGGGAGATACGCAGTATTTT.